This T cell receptor beta chain was sequenced in a study of blood T cell repertoires in COVID-19. As for the study in general: Researchers got acute and convalescent COVID-19 samples from the United States, Italy and Spain.

The table came from immunoSEQ multiplex PCR; TCRdb's copy has only in-frame clones and leaves some out. Of about 120,000 clones in the sample, about nine tenths were seen once. This clone has just one count. The sequence derives from a human donor with active COVID-19. The donor label of this sample is uncertain. Specimen: peripheral blood.

The CDR3 sequence: CASRGQNEKLFF. DNA of the CDR3: TGTGCCAGCAGGGGACAAAACGAAAAACTGTTTTTT. The chain has TRBV12-3 or TRBV12-4 and TRBJ1-4; TRBD1 might be the D (6 bases). V lost 6 bases, J lost 8 bases, and 10 bases lay in between. This CDR3 contains 12 residues.